This is a list of T cell receptor beta chains from one sample in a study of monozygotic twins with inflammatory bowel disease. TCRdb reprocessed the 5' RACE reads, keeping one entry per CDR3 protein, no DNA. This repertoire includes a few hundred thousand distinct CDR3 sequences. Input material: blood. These receptors were obtained from a human donor with ulcerative colitis or Crohn's disease, or a healthy co-twin of an affected twin (not recorded which). Both conserved end residues are part of each CDR3.

V,J,CDR3
TRBV20-1,TRBJ1-5,CSANRAGQPQHF
TRBV5-1,TRBJ2-5,CASSVQGDQETQYF
TRBV6-2/TRBV6-3,TRBJ1-1,CASSTLGRLNTEAFF
TRBV7-6,TRBJ2-2,CASSHRIQNTGELFF
TRBV4-3,TRBJ2-7,CASSQGTGIIYEQYF
TRBV19,TRBJ2-1,CASRGGDEQFF
TRBV12-3/TRBV12-4,TRBJ1-5,CASRAETAGNQPQHF
TRBV4-1,TRBJ1-3,CASSRLGAPLGNTIYF
TRBV12-3/TRBV12-4,TRBJ2-5,CASSLVTSGGPTRETQYF
TRBV24-1,TRBJ1-4,CATSDTRGTNEKLFF
TRBV6-2/TRBV6-3,TRBJ2-7,CASRRAGGQLYEQYF
TRBV20-1,TRBJ1-1,CSARDWGENMNTEAFF
TRBV7-9,TRBJ2-3,CASSLGRGGSTDTQYF
TRBV5-1,TRBJ2-5,CASSPNGGGPYQETQYF
TRBV20-1,TRBJ1-2,CSAGGGQNYGYTF
TRBV7-3,TRBJ2-4,CASSLTGPGNIQYF
TRBV7-2,TRBJ2-7,CASSLDRASWSSYEQYF
TRBV24-1,TRBJ2-1,CATSDPAAGGSSSYNEQFF
TRBV19,TRBJ1-5,CASSIGEGQPQHF
TRBV12-3/TRBV12-4,TRBJ2-7,CAIRQKAYEQYF
TRBV4-1,TRBJ2-4,CASSQVTGANIQYF
TRBV4-1,TRBJ2-2,CASSQVGSGELFF
TRBV29-1,TRBJ1-1,CSATTGLGDTEAFF
TRBV25-1,TRBJ1-6,CASSKTRNSYNSPLHF
TRBV10-3,TRBJ2-7,CAISEAGGEQYF
TRBV7-3,TRBJ2-3,CASSLFPGGDTQYF
TRBV25-1,TRBJ2-2,CASSEWGPRENTGELFF
TRBV5-1,TRBJ2-4,CASSPNRGMDIQYF